In this sample, the clone carrying this T cell receptor (beta chain) turned up a few times. What it binds is not known. This sample was included in a study of T-cell memory formation after mild COVID-19. At the level of the study: Each donor largely had its own TCR clusters. Study findings and constraints: Day 15 to 85 contractors were CD4/CD8 balanced; later expanders leaned CD4+. Contracting CD4+ clones sat mainly in CM and EM; CD8+ in EMRA. Second-wave clones peaking on day 37 lacked confirmed SARS-CoV-2 specificity.

The germline V gene encodes CDR1 GTSNPN and CDR2 SVGIG (reference sequence). The CDR3 runs to 17 residues. Trimming pared 0 bases from V and 4 bases from J, leaving 16 bases between. TCRdb recomputed calls from the 5' RACE reads with MiXCR, one row per CDR3 protein. The sample has 130,000 to 150,000 distinct CDR3 sequences; 15% to 20% are singletons. The sequenced sample consisted of PBMCs or a T cell subset sorted from them (not recorded which). The chain combines TRBV30 with TRBJ1-6; D not certain. The receptor was derived from an adult woman who had mild COVID-19 (a few samples of this study predate the infection). Cell type and time point are not known. CDR3 loop: CAWSVPPRRRYNSPLHF. CDR3 coding DNA: TGTGCCTGGAGTGTCCCCCCTCGGCGGCGTTATAATTCACCCCTCCACTTT.